Listed here are 22 T cell receptor beta chains from one sample, sequenced in a study of T cells in Graves' hyperthyroidism and ophthalmopathy. There were TCR beta CDR3 regions amplified from RNA transcripts. HTBI primers drove first-round RT-PCR of the TCR CDR3. TCRdb fed the multiplex PCR reads into MiXCR, producing one record per CDR3 protein. The data hold about 460,000 distinct CDR3 sequences, with about 20% observed a single time. The sequenced material came from blood. The receptors here all came from a woman between 65 and 79 years old with Graves' ophthalmopathy.

The chain joins TRBV15 to TRBJ2-1, with D unresolved. Between the trimmed V and J ends, which lost 0 bases and 9 bases, there was a span of 15 bases. Germline-derived CDR1 and CDR2 are LNHNV and YYDKDF (reference sequence). This CDR3 comprises 15 residues. CDR3 residues: CATSREARLSSEQFF. The CDR3 DNA reads as TGTGCCACCAGCAGAGAGGCTCGGCTATCAAGTGAGCAGTTCTTC.

This clonotype was detected many times. The CDR3 region is CASSLGYGQETQYF. The CDR3 nucleotides read TGTGCCAGCAGCTTAGGTTATGGGCAAGAGACCCAGTACTTC. The V gene is TRBV11-2, the J gene TRBJ2-5; D not certain. V was clipped by 1 base and J by 2 bases, with 8 bases between them. The CDR3 loop spans 14 amino acids. The germline V gene encodes CDR1 SGHAT and CDR2 FQNNGV. The full variable domain, rest sourced from reference TRBV11-2 and TRBJ2-5, is EAGVAQSPRYKIIEKRQSVAFWCNPISGHATLYWYQQILGQGPKLLIQFQNNGVVDDSQLPKDRFSAERLKGVDSTLKIQPAKLEDSAVYLCASSLGYGQETQYFGPGTRLLVL.

The V call is TRBV4-3, the J call TRBJ2-3, with 12 bases fitting TRBD2. The CDR3 has 18 residues. CDR1 is LGHNA and CDR2 is YSLEER in the germline V gene. V lost 3 bases and J lost 3; bases outside the gene matches: 10. The CDR3 loop is CASSQDPGLAGGTDTQYF. The CDR3, as DNA: TGCGCCAGCAGCCAGGACCCAGGCCTAGCGGGAGGGACAGATACGCAGTATTTT.

V usage is TRBV29-1 and J usage is TRBJ1-6, with 11 bases identical to TRBD1. This CDR3 has 16 residues. The trim removed 5 bases at V and 0 bases at J, leaving 3 bases unmatched. CDR1 SQVTM and CDR2 ANQGSEA come from the germline V gene. The CDR3, as DNA: TGCAGCGTTCCCGGGACAGGGGGCTCCTATAATTCACCCCTCCACTTT. Its translation: CSVPGTGGSYNSPLHF.

This clonotype was picked up a small number of times. The V and J genes are TRBV4-3 and TRBJ2-7; D gene uncertain. This CDR3 has 14 residues. V lost 0 bases and J 0 bases, leaving 6 bases between the germline ends. The germline CDR1 and CDR2 sequences are LGHNA and YSLEER. The DNA of the CDR3 is TGCGCCAGCAGCCAAGACTCGAACTCCTACGAGCAGTACTTC. Amino acid sequence: CASSQDSNSYEQYF.

This clonotype has a count of ten or more. The rearrangement links TRBV11-1 to TRBJ2-2; 11 nucleotides align to TRBD1. With 5 bases clipped from V and 1 base from J, the junction kept 3 bases outside the gene matches. CDR1 SGHAT and CDR2 FQDESV come from the germline V gene (reference sequence). The CDR3 contains 16 residues. The DNA for the CDR3 is TGTGCCAGCAGCGCCGGGACAGGGGGGAACACCGGGGAGCTGTTTTTT. Protein product: CASSAGTGGNTGELFF.

The J gene is TRBJ2-7, the V gene TRBV4-1, with TRBD2 matching over 7 bases. Germline-derived CDR1 and CDR2 are MGHRA and YSYEKL. This CDR3 is 16 amino acids long. The ends lost 0 bases at V and 2 bases at J; junction bases unmatched: 7. The CDR3 spells CASSQEEAGLAYEQYF. For the CDR3, the DNA is TGCGCCAGCAGCCAAGAAGAAGCGGGATTGGCCTACGAGCAGTACTTC.

This chain uses TRBV12-3 or TRBV12-4 with TRBJ2-7, with 10 nucleotides matching TRBD2. V dropped 4 bases and J dropped 2; count of bases not matched to a gene: 8. The CDR3 is 16 amino acids. CDR3 loop: CASSSFSGRRTYEQYF. CDR3 nucleotide sequence: TGTGCCAGCAGTTCCTTTAGCGGGAGGAGGACCTACGAGCAGTACTTC.

The chain links TRBV7-3 to TRBJ2-1, with TRBD2 matching over 12 bases. CDR1 SGHTA and CDR2 FQGTGA come from the germline V gene. J was trimmed by 10 bases and V by 0 bases; bases with no gene match: 7. The CDR3 contains 16 residues. CDR3 in amino acids: CASSLTGLAGLEEQFF. CDR3 sequence (DNA): TGTGCCAGCAGCTTAACGGGACTAGCGGGTCTAGAGGAGCAGTTCTTC.

There are many counts of this clonotype. CDR3 coding DNA: TGTGCCAGCAGTGAATCCGGGAGGACATACAATGAGCAGTTCTTC. Translation gives CASSESGRTYNEQFF. The chain is built from TRBV6-1 and TRBJ2-1; 7 nucleotides line up with TRBD2. Germline V CDR1 and CDR2: MNHNS, SASEGT. Germline trimming cut 2 bases from V and 4 bases from J; bases unmatched to any gene: 5. CDR3 length: 15 residues.

Ten or more counts support this clonotype. V and J are TRBV28 and TRBJ2-5; 7 nucleotides match TRBD2. The germline V gene has CDR1 MDHEN and CDR2 SYDVKM. The CDR3 runs 14 residues. With 2 bases clipped from V and 7 bases from J, the junction kept 7 bases outside the gene matches. CDR3 protein: CASSLREEDGTQYF. The CDR3 DNA sequence: TGTGCCAGCAGTTTACGGGAGGAGGACGGGACCCAGTACTTC.

In this sample, this clonotype turned up a few times. The chain recombines TRBV19 with TRBJ2-3, with 7 bases identical to TRBD2. This CDR3 has 14 amino acids. Trimming took 4 bases from V and 1 from J; bases not matched to a gene: 2. In germline, CDR1 is LNHDA, CDR2 SQIVND (reference sequence). The CDR3 DNA follows: TGTGCCAGTAGTAGCGGGAGAGGCACAGATACGCAGTATTTT. The encoded protein is CASSSGRGTDTQYF.

This clonotype was recorded a few times. This sequence joins TRBV2 and TRBJ2-2; 11 nucleotides line up with TRBD2. Looked up from germline, CDR1 is SNHLY and CDR2 is FYNNEI. With V trimmed by 5 bases and J by 2 bases, 4 bases remained unmatched. This CDR3 has 16 amino acids. CDR3 sequence: CASSQLAGVNTGELFF. In nucleotides, the CDR3 is TGTGCCAGCAGTCAACTAGCGGGAGTCAACACCGGGGAGCTGTTTTTT. Looking up the rest from reference TRBV2 and TRBJ2-2 gives the full variable domain: EPEVTQTPSHQVTQMGQEVILRCVPISNHLYFYWYRQILGQKVEFLVSFYNNEISEKSEIFDDQFSVERPDGSNFTLKIRSTKLEDSAMYFCASSQLAGVNTGELFFGEGSRLTVL.

Comment on this clonotype: One end of the junction varies from germline; a read error may be responsible. The CDR3, as DNA: TGTGCCAGTAGTACCTTTGGGCAGAACACCGGGGAGCTGCTTTTT. It codes for CASSTFGQNTGELLF. This chain links TRBV19 with TRBJ2-2, with D maybe TRBD2 (5 bases). CDR1 and CDR2 (germline): LNHDA, SQIVND (reference sequence). CDR3 length: 15 residues. Using reference TRBV19 and TRBJ2-2 for the parts outside the CDR3, the full variable domain is DGGITQSPKYLFRKEGQNVTLSCEQNLNHDAMYWYRQDPGQGLRLIYYSQIVNDFQKGDIAEGYSVSREKKESFPLTVTSAQKNPTAFYLCASSTFGQNTGELLFGEGSRLTVL.

The chain links TRBV12-3 or TRBV12-4 to TRBJ2-7, with 8 bases fitting TRBD1. J gave up 2 bases and V 6 bases, and 6 bases lay outside the gene matches. This CDR3 comprises 14 residues. Here the CDR3 reads CASRLGQGAYEQYF. CDR3 nucleotide sequence: TGTGCCAGCAGGCTCGGACAGGGAGCCTACGAGCAGTACTTC.

V and J are TRBV6-1 and TRBJ1-6; D gene ambiguous. Germline CDR1 and CDR2: MNHNS and SASEGT. With 6 bases removed from V and 7 bases from J, the gap between germline ends came to 10 bases. The CDR3 is made up of 13 amino acids. The chain's CDR3 is CASRSGRNSPLHF. The CDR3 nucleotides are TGTGCCAGCAGGTCGGGGAGGAATTCACCCCTCCACTTT.

This clonotype turned up a few times. The gene calls are TRBV3-1 and TRBJ1-2; D is undetermined. Trimming removed 0 bases at V and 7 bases at J, with 15 bases between. Germline CDR1 is LGHDT and CDR2 is YNNKEL (reference sequence). CDR3 length: 15 residues. CDR3 in amino acids: CASSQDPSGIGGYTF. The CDR3 nucleotides are TGTGCCAGCAGCCAAGATCCGTCGGGAATCGGTGGCTACACCTTC.

The chain combines TRBV4-3 with TRBJ2-1, with TRBD2 matching 12 bases. The CDR3 length is 16 residues. Germline CDR1 and CDR2: LGHNA and YSLEER. Trimming removed 0 bases from V and 7 bases from J; junction bases left unmatched: 4. The DNA of the CDR3 is TGCGCCAGCAGCCAAGATTCCACTAGCGGGAGGAATGAGCAGTTCTTC. Protein product: CASSQDSTSGRNEQFF.

This clonotype turned up a few times. The CDR3 DNA is TGTGCCAGCAGCTTAGCGGGTAGCGGCTCCTACAATGAGCAGTTCTTC. Translated, it gives CASSLAGSGSYNEQFF. This chain connects TRBV7-2 to TRBJ2-1, with a weak D call TRBD2 (6 bases). The CDR3 totals 16 residues. V lost 0 bases and J lost 0, with 9 bases in between. Germline-derived CDR1 and CDR2 are SGHTA and FQGNSA.

The chain couples TRBV6-5 to TRBJ1-1; 7 nucleotides match TRBD1. Looked up from germline, CDR1 is MNHEY and CDR2 is SVGAGI. Unmatched junction bases numbered 7, after V lost 4 bases and J lost 5 bases. This CDR3 is 14 amino acids long. Written as DNA, the CDR3 is TGTGCCAGCAGTTTTAAGGGGGCTGTGACTGAAGCTTTCTTT. Translated: CASSFKGAVTEAFF.

This clonotype came up a few times. The V call is TRBV9, the J call TRBJ2-7, with D perhaps being TRBD1 or TRBD2 (5 bases each). The germline CDR1 and CDR2 sequences are SGDLS and YYNGEE. Trimming removed 3 bases from V and 5 bases from J, with 18 bases in between. This CDR3 is built from 15 residues. For the CDR3, the DNA is TGTGCCAGCAGCGCCGGGGCAGCTTGGAATCACGAGCAGTACTTC. Protein product: CASSAGAAWNHEQYF.

This clonotype was found a few times. The genes are TRBV27 and TRBJ1-4; D ambiguous. CDR3 length: 16 amino acids. Germline CDR1 and CDR2: MNHEY and SMNVEV (reference sequence). V was clipped by 5 bases and J by 0 bases, with 13 bases between them. The DNA for the CDR3 is TGTGCCAGCAGTCTCCGCCTAACCGCAACTAATGAAAAACTGTTTTTT. Amino acid sequence: CASSLRLTATNEKLFF.